The present TCR beta chain was sequenced within a study of cytomegalovirus exposure and HLA in healthy donors. Primers for the PCR totalled 60 Vbeta and 13 Jbeta. The protocol was immunoSEQ multiplex PCR, while the TCRdb copy is restricted to in-frame clones and leaves out a portion. This table holds more than 95,000 clones, about 81% found once. CDR3 length: 13 amino acids. The germline gives CDR1 GTSNPN, CDR2 SVGIG (reference sequence). Deletions cut 8 bases from V and 7 bases from J, with 17 bases between. Source material: PBMCs. V and J are TRBV30 and TRBJ2-2, with D possibly being TRBD1 (6 bases). This TCR came from a woman aged 25 to 39 in good health and CMV-seronegative. CDR3 region: CALNQGLGGELFF. The CDR3 nucleotides read TGTGCCCTTAATCAGGGGTTGGGCGGGGAGCTGTTTTTT.